These 18 T cell receptor beta chains came from one sample sequenced in a study of shared clonotypes between healthy human individuals. Data came from immunoSEQ multiplex PCR; TCRdb stores just in-frame clones and leaves some out. The repertoire holds 2 million to 2.5 million clones, just under 95% seen once, with 0.3% to 0.4% in the top ten. The sequenced material came from naive CD4+ T cells from PBMCs. Stated subset: CD45RA+ positively selected. The origin of the receptors is a man younger than 30 in good health. Some clones in this sample may be carry-over from other donors' samples.

The chain links TRBV19 to TRBJ1-5, with D possibly matching TRBD1 (6 bases). The CDR3 length is 15 residues. Germline lookup yields CDR1 LNHDA and CDR2 SQIVND (reference sequence). V gave up 6 bases and J gave up 2 bases, with 14 bases separating them. The CDR3: CASRGGGVGNQPQHF. Here the CDR3 DNA reads TGTGCCAGTAGAGGGGGAGGCGTGGGCAATCAGCCCCAGCATTTT.

V gene TRBV18 combines with J gene TRBJ2-3; no definite D call. CDR1 and CDR2 (germline): KGHSH, LQKENI. This CDR3 contains 13 residues. Deletions cut 3 bases from V and 3 bases from J, with 7 bases between. The CDR3 DNA reads TGTGCCAGCTCACCCATTGGGACAGATACGCAGTATTTT. Its translation is CASSPIGTDTQYF.

As regards this clone: Other DNA sequences in the same sample also yield this CDR3. The CDR3 reads CASSLRETQYF. In DNA form, the CDR3 reads TGTGCCAGCAGCTTGAGGGAGACCCAGTACTTC. The rearrangement uses TRBV5-6 and TRBJ2-5; D not resolved. The germline gives CDR1 SGHDT, CDR2 YYEEEE. The germline V and J ends were trimmed by 1 base and 5 bases, with 3 bases remaining between them. The CDR3 has 11 amino acids.

The chain couples TRBV5-4 to TRBJ1-2, with D uncertain. The ends were cut back, 0 bases at V and 0 bases at J, with 12 bases in the middle. This CDR3 is 16 amino acids long. Germline lookup yields CDR1 SGHNT and CDR2 YYREEE (reference sequence). The CDR3 DNA follows: TGTGCCAGCAGCTTGGGGGCGGGAATAGCTAACTATGGCTACACCTTC. Its translation: CASSLGAGIANYGYTF.

This clone was seen once. This chain connects TRBV11-1 to TRBJ2-1; the D is unclear. Trimming took off 3 bases at V and 7 bases at J, with 4 bases between the two ends. This CDR3 is 11 amino acids long. Germline V gives CDR1 SGHAT, CDR2 FQDESV (reference sequence). The CDR3 DNA sequence: TGTGCCAGCAGCTTGGAGAATGAGCAGTTCTTC. This codes for CASSLENEQFF.

The V gene is TRBV15, the J gene TRBJ2-7, with D possibly being TRBD2 (6 bases). Trimming cost V 3 bases and J 3 bases, with 12 bases left between them. The CDR3 is 14 residues long. The germline gives CDR1 LNHNV, CDR2 YYDKDF (reference sequence). The CDR3 spells CATSRAGSDYEQYF. CDR3 DNA sequence: TGTGCCACCAGCAGGGCGGGATCTGACTACGAGCAGTACTTC. Based on the CDR3 plus reference TRBV15 and TRBJ2-7, the full variable domain is DAMVIQNPRYQVTQFGKPVTLSCSQTLNHNVMYWYQQKSSQAPKLLFHYYDKDFNNEADTPDNFQSRRPNTSFCFLDIRSPGLGDTAMYLCATSRAGSDYEQYFGPGTRLTVT.

The rearrangement uses TRBV18 and TRBJ1-1, with 10 bases matching TRBD1. This CDR3 comprises 16 residues. With V trimmed by 2 bases and J by 4 bases, 7 bases remained unmatched. Germline CDR1 is KGHSH and CDR2 is LQKENI. CDR3 amino acids: CASSPRDRGEGTEAFF. The CDR3 nucleotides read TGTGCCAGCTCACCAAGGGACAGGGGAGAAGGCACTGAAGCTTTCTTT. The whole variable domain, remainder taken from reference TRBV18 and TRBJ1-1, is NAGVMQNPRHLVRRRGQEARLRCSPMKGHSHVYWYRQLPEEGLKFMVYLQKENIIDESGMPKERFSAEFPKEGPSILRIQQVVRGDSAAYFCASSPRDRGEGTEAFFGQGTRLTVV.

V usage is TRBV1 and J usage is TRBJ2-5. TRBV1 is a pseudogene segment. This CDR3 is built from 16 residues. CDR3 in amino acids: CTSSPHSTGRGETQYF. CDR3 nucleotide sequence: TGCACCAGCAGCCCCCACTCAACGGGACGAGGGGAGACCCAGTACTTC.

The rearrangement uses TRBV28 and TRBJ1-2, with D possibly being TRBD1 (5 bases). Germline loops: CDR1 MDHEN, CDR2 SYDVKM. CDR3 length: 14 residues. The ends were cut back, 6 bases at V and 4 bases at J, with 15 bases in the middle. The CDR3 nucleotides read TGTGCCAGCAGGCCCGGGGGAACGGCCTATGGCTACACCTTC. Residues: CASRPGGTAYGYTF.

For this clone: A junction boundary mismatches the germline segment, possibly from a read error. CDR3 nucleotides: TGCAGCGGTGAACAGGGGCGCGGGACTGAAGCTTTCTTT. Translation: CSGEQGRGTEAFF. The V gene is TRBV29-1, the J gene TRBJ1-1; 7 nucleotides line up with TRBD1. Germline values: CDR1 SQVTM, CDR2 ANQGSEA. This CDR3 is built from 13 residues. The whole variable domain, filled in from reference TRBV29-1 and TRBJ1-1, reads SAVISQKPSRDICQRGTSLTIQCQVDSQVTMMFWYRQQPGQSLTLIATANQGSEATYESGFVIDKFPISRPNLTFSTLTVSNMSPEDSSIYLCSGEQGRGTEAFFGQGTRLTVV.

The J gene is TRBJ2-1, the V gene TRBV27; 9 bases agree with TRBD1. The CDR3 runs 15 residues. Germline V CDR1 and CDR2: MNHEY, SMNVEV (reference sequence). With 8 bases clipped from V and 6 bases from J, the junction kept 11 bases outside the gene matches. CDR3 coding DNA: TGTGCCAGCTACCCCCTTGGGACAGGGACCAATGAGCAGTTCTTC. Its protein is CASYPLGTGTNEQFF.

The rearrangement joins TRBV7-9 to TRBJ1-3; 7 bases line up with TRBD1. Germline values: CDR1 SEHNR, CDR2 FQNEAQ (reference sequence). This CDR3 is 16 amino acids long. Trimming at V came to 5 bases and at J to 0 bases, leaving 7 bases not matched to a gene. CDR3 loop: CASSRRDRSSGNTIYF. In DNA, the CDR3 is TGTGCCAGCAGCCGCAGGGACAGAAGCTCTGGAAACACCATATATTTT. The full variable domain, completed using reference TRBV7-9 and TRBJ1-3, is DTGVSQNPRHKITKRGQNVTFRCDPISEHNRLYWYRQTLGQGPEFLTYFQNEAQLEKSRLLSDRFSAERPKGSFSTLEIQRTEQGDSAMYLCASSRRDRSSGNTIYFGEGSWLTVV.

This chain joins TRBV6-5 and TRBJ2-7; D gene unclear. This CDR3 region has 15 residues. Germline lookup yields CDR1 MNHEY and CDR2 SVGAGI. V was shortened by 2 bases and J by 3 bases, with 14 bases between the two germline ends. CDR3: CASSYDSFRVYEQYF. CDR3 DNA: TGTGCCAGCAGTTACGACTCCTTTAGGGTCTACGAGCAGTACTTC.

V and J are TRBV25-1 and TRBJ2-5; D perhaps matches TRBD2 (7 bases). The DNA matches TRBJ2-7 better at its end, which makes the J call doubtful. The CDR3 runs 12 residues. Germline V gives CDR1 MGHDK, CDR2 SYGVNS. The CDR3 DNA is TGTGCCGCCGTCCGGGGGGCAAACGAGCAGTACTTC. Protein: CAAVRGANEQYF.

The gene calls are TRBV25-1 and TRBJ2-1; D remains ambiguous. With 5 bases removed from V and 6 bases from J, the gap between germline ends came to 11 bases. This CDR3 region has 13 residues. Germline V gives CDR1 MGHDK, CDR2 SYGVNS. The CDR3 DNA reads as TGTGCCAGCAGTTTTCACAGATCCAATGAGCAGTTCTTC. This encodes CASSFHRSNEQFF.

This clone has a single count. The V gene is TRBV6-6, the J gene TRBJ1-2; a possible D gene is TRBD1 (5 bases). The ends were cut back, 7 bases at V and 2 bases at J, with 17 bases in the middle. CDR3 length equals 15 residues. Germline V gene lookup returns CDR1 MNHNY and CDR2 SVGAGI (reference sequence). DNA of the CDR3: TGTGCCAGCACCCTGGGGAGGGGATTAAACTATGGCTACACCTTC. Amino acid sequence: CASTLGRGLNYGYTF.

The chain uses TRBV7-3 and TRBJ2-5; tentative D call: TRBD2 (6 bases). Trimming stripped 0 bases from V and 4 bases from J, with 15 bases between. Germline lookup yields CDR1 SGHTA and CDR2 FQGTGA. The CDR3 totals 16 residues. CDR3 residues: CASSLTGTAGPETQYF. CDR3 DNA: TGTGCCAGCAGCTTAACGGGAACGGCGGGACCAGAGACCCAGTACTTC.

The gene calls are TRBV7-9 and TRBJ2-7, with unresolved D. CDR3 size: 13 residues. CDR1 and CDR2 from the germline V gene are SEHNR and FQNEAQ (reference sequence). The ends were cut back, 4 bases at V and 3 bases at J, with 10 bases in the middle. The CDR3 loop is CASSSTNGYEQYF. CDR3 sequence (DNA): TGTGCCAGCAGCTCCACTAACGGCTACGAGCAGTACTTC.